This TCR beta chain came from a study of T cell responses to AZD1222 COVID-19 vaccine. V was clipped by 5 bases and J by 8 bases, with 18 bases between them. The CDR3 is 14 amino acids. Germline CDR1 and CDR2: LNHDA and SQIVND (reference sequence). Repertoires were generated with immunoSEQ multiplex PCR, while TCRdb's copy carries only in-frame clones and drops some. The sample shows 100,000 to 150,000 clones, roughly 90% of them seen only once. This TCR was sampled from an adult who received the AZD1222 COVID-19 vaccine. Specimen: peripheral blood, collected 28 days after the second AZD1222 dose. V and J are TRBV19 and TRBJ1-2; tentative D call: TRBD1 (6 bases). CDR3 sequence reads: CASSATGFQWGYTF. DNA for the CDR3: TGTGCCAGTAGTGCTACAGGGTTCCAGTGGGGCTACACCTTC.